The 13 T cell receptor beta chains below were found in one sample sequenced in a study of cytomegalovirus exposure and HLA in healthy donors. The repertoire was sequenced with immunoSEQ multiplex PCR; TCRdb's copy has only in-frame clones and lacks some. The top ten hold approximately 2% of the sample, which has roughly 75,000 clones, about 93% seen once. Sequenced sample: PBMCs. These receptors all stem from a woman aged 18-35 years in good health and CMV-seronegative.

The gene calls are TRBV4-1 and TRBJ1-2, with D perhaps matching TRBD1 (5 bases). The V end was cut by 3 bases, the J end by 6 bases, with 20 bases between. The length of the CDR3 is 16 residues. The V gene's germline CDR1 is MGHRA and CDR2 YSYEKL. CDR3 DNA sequence: TGCGCCAGCAGCCAGGTTGGACGTGGGGGGAGAGATGGCTACACCTTC. As protein: CASSQVGRGGRDGYTF.

This chain connects TRBV6-4 to TRBJ2-1; no clear D gene. Trimming took 5 bases from V and 9 from J, leaving 14 bases between them. Germline loops: CDR1 MRHNA, CDR2 SNTAGT. This CDR3 contains 13 residues. The CDR3 DNA reads TGTGCCAGCAGTCCCACCAGCGACGCTGAGCAGTTCTTC. Encoded protein: CASSPTSDAEQFF.

The V gene is TRBV28, the J gene TRBJ1-5, with 9 bases aligning to TRBD1. The length of the CDR3 is 13 residues. V lost 7 bases and J lost 7; bases outside the gene matches: 5. CDR1 is MDHEN, CDR2 SYDVKM, per germline. CDR3 DNA: TGTGCCAGCATTGACAGGGGGAAACAGCCCCAGCATTTT. Protein sequence: CASIDRGKQPQHF.

The genes are TRBV4-1 and TRBJ2-7; 7 bases align to TRBD1. J was trimmed by 2 bases and V by 1 base; bases with no gene match: 14. Germline values: CDR1 MGHRA, CDR2 YSYEKL. The length of the CDR3 is 18 residues. In nucleotides, the CDR3 is TGCGCCAGCAGCCAAGTTTTTTACAGGGGCGGAGTAGCCTACGAGCAGTACTTC. Translation gives CASSQVFYRGGVAYEQYF.

J is TRBJ2-1 and V is TRBV5-4; D unclear. Between the trimmed V and J ends, which lost 0 bases and 2 bases, there was a span of 9 bases. This CDR3 has 15 amino acids. Looked up from germline, CDR1 is SGHNT and CDR2 is YYREEE (reference sequence). CDR3 in DNA: TGTGCCAGCAGCTTGGGGCTAGTTGCCTACAATGAGCAGTTCTTC. Its translation: CASSLGLVAYNEQFF.

The chain couples TRBV7-3 to TRBJ2-1; 9 bases fit TRBD2. In germline, CDR1 is SGHTA, CDR2 FQGTGA. J gave up 8 bases and V 4 bases, and 3 bases lay outside the gene matches. The CDR3 is 13 amino acids. CDR3 nucleotide sequence: TGTGCCAGCAGCTACGGGACTAGCTATGAGCAGTTCTTC. Protein: CASSYGTSYEQFF.

The chain joins TRBV11-1 to TRBJ2-1, with TRBD1 matching over 7 bases. The J segment lost 3 bases and the V segment lost 0 bases, leaving 5 bases of the junction unmatched. Germline V CDR1 and CDR2: SGHAT, FQDESV (reference sequence). The CDR3 loop spans 16 amino acids. In DNA form, the CDR3 reads TGTGCCAGCAGCTTAGCCGATGGGGACAGCTACAATGAGCAGTTCTTC. Translating it yields CASSLADGDSYNEQFF.

The chain links TRBV7-6 to TRBJ1-1, with a possible D match to TRBD1 (6 bases). Trimming removed 1 base from V and 4 bases from J, with 13 bases in between. CDR1 and CDR2 (germline): SGHVS, FNYEAQ. There are 15 residues in the CDR3. In DNA, the CDR3 is TGTGCCAGCAGCTTAGTGACTGGGGGCGGCACTGAAGCTTTCTTT. Amino acids: CASSLVTGGGTEAFF.

For the CDR3, the DNA is TGTGCCAGCAGCCAAGATCCGGGAGATGGGGGATTCTACGAGCAGTACTTC. As protein: CASSQDPGDGGFYEQYF. The chain uses TRBV4-2 and TRBJ2-7; TRBD2 might be the D (6 bases). CDR1 is LGHNA and CDR2 is YNFKEQ in the germline V gene. There are 17 residues in the CDR3. Trimming pared 0 bases from V and 3 bases from J, leaving 18 bases between.

The chain couples TRBV6-6 to TRBJ1-6; no firm D call. V was clipped by 6 bases and J by 1 base, with 13 bases between them. The CDR3 runs to 16 residues. The germline V gene encodes CDR1 MNHNY and CDR2 SVGAGI (reference sequence). The CDR3 loop reads CASRTPRESYNSPLHF. Here the CDR3 DNA reads TGTGCCAGCAGAACCCCTCGGGAATCCTATAATTCACCCCTCCACTTT.

CDR3 sequence: CASSQLGGTAYEQYF. Written as DNA, the CDR3 is TGTGCCAGCAGCCAACTTGGCGGAACCGCCTACGAGCAGTACTTC. This chain links TRBV11-3 with TRBJ2-7; D is unclear. CDR1 and CDR2 (germline): SGHNT, YENEEA. The CDR3 has 15 residues. With 5 bases removed from V and 2 bases from J, the gap between germline ends came to 16 bases.

This clone was observed a single time. The chain links TRBV2 to TRBJ1-1; 9 positions match TRBD1. After removal of 5 bases from V and 11 bases from J, the junction contained 15 bases not matched to a gene. Germline assignment: CDR1 SNHLY and CDR2 FYNNEI. This CDR3 comprises 15 residues. Written as DNA, the CDR3 is TGTGCCAGCAGTCAGTTCGGACCGGACAGGGGTGACGCTTTCTTT. Protein sequence: CASSQFGPDRGDAFF.

For this clone: One end of the junction does not line up with germline, which may come from a read error. This chain connects TRBV2 to TRBJ2-5; D possibly corresponds to TRBD2 (5 bases). Per the germline V gene, CDR1 is SNHLY and CDR2 is FYNNEI. The CDR3 extends over 13 amino acids. This CDR3 reads CASSTRGSSLTHF. The DNA for the CDR3 is TGTGCCAGCAGCACCCGGGGATCCAGCCTAACCCACTTC.